These 25 T cell receptor beta chains were all obtained from the same sample, sequenced in a study of T cells expressing NK-cell markers. TCRdb reprocessed the 5' RACE reads and keeps a single row for each CDR3 protein, giving no DNA. This sample's clone table lists 550,000 to 600,000 distinct CDR3 sequences. The sequenced sample was blood T cells: a sorted CD56 or NKG2C T cell subset, CD4+ or CD8+ T cells, or bulk PBMC T cells (not recorded which). The receptors shown here come from a man aged 18 to 30 in good health.

This sequence joins TRBV3-1 and TRBJ2-1; TCRdb calls TRBD1, which cannot be checked without DNA. Germline V gene sequence: CDR1 LGHDT, CDR2 YNNKEL (reference sequence). The CDR3 is 13 amino acids. CDR3 region: CASSLQGGGEQFF.

The genes are TRBV24-1 and TRBJ2-1. The CDR3 loop spans 13 amino acids. The germline CDR1 and CDR2 sequences are KGHDR and SFDVKD. CDR3 in amino acids: CATRLGNYNEQFF.

The genes are TRBV15 and TRBJ2-2; TCRdb reports TRBD2, a call that lacks DNA to check it against. Germline V gene data show CDR1 as LNHNV and CDR2 as YYDKDF (reference sequence). There are 15 residues in the CDR3. The chain's CDR3 is CATSSETSGTGELFF.

This chain joins TRBV5-6 and TRBJ2-1; TCRdb proposes TRBD2, but this gene call is untestable without DNA. The V gene's germline CDR1 is SGHDT and CDR2 YYEEEE. The CDR3 spans 15 residues. The CDR3 sequence is CASSLGTSGLNEQFF.

The rearrangement joins TRBV7-9 to TRBJ1-5. Germline V gene lookup returns CDR1 SEHNR and CDR2 FQNEAQ (reference sequence). The CDR3 is made up of 14 amino acids. CDR3 protein: CASSLGAPNQPQHF.

The chain carries TRBV20-1 and TRBJ2-2; checking the TCRdb D call of TRBD2 is not possible without DNA. The CDR3 is 13 amino acids. CDR1 DFQATT and CDR2 SNEGSKA come from the germline V gene (reference sequence). CDR3 protein: CSARPSGSLALFF.

The genes are TRBV21-1 and TRBJ2-7; the D gene TCRdb calls, TRBD1, cannot be checked with no DNA. TRBV21-1 is an annotated pseudogene. The length of the CDR3 is 19 residues. The CDR3 reads CASSKACPQGRRAFYEQYF.

This sequence joins TRBV5-6 and TRBJ2-5; the TRBD2 assignment by TCRdb is unverifiable without DNA. Germline V CDR1 and CDR2: SGHDT, YYEEEE. The CDR3 totals 15 residues. The CDR3 reads CASSSKLDFKETQYF. Together with reference TRBV5-6 and TRBJ2-5, the CDR3 gives the full variable domain: DAGVTQSPTHLIKTRGQQVTLRCSPKSGHDTVSWYQQALGQGPQFIFQYYEEEERQRGNFPDRFSGHQFPNYSSELNVNALLLGDSALYLCASSSKLDFKETQYFGPGTRLLVL.

V usage is TRBV6-1 and J usage is TRBJ2-7; there is no DNA to check the TCRdb D call of TRBD1. Germline V gene sequence: CDR1 MNHNS, CDR2 SASEGT. This CDR3 has 13 amino acids. CDR3 sequence reads: CASSRTLRYEQYF.

J is TRBJ2-1 and V is TRBV6-6; with no DNA, the TCRdb D assignment of TRBD2 cannot be verified. There are 13 residues in the CDR3. The germline V gene encodes CDR1 MNHNY and CDR2 SVGAGI (reference sequence). The CDR3 loop is CASSPATYNEQFF.

V is TRBV18 and J is TRBJ1-1. CDR3 length equals 13 residues. Germline V gene lookup returns CDR1 KGHSH and CDR2 LQKENI. CDR3 sequence reads: CASSPDVITEAFF.

The J gene is TRBJ2-7, the V gene TRBV7-2; the D call of TRBD1 rests on TCRdb alone, since no DNA is present to check it. Germline CDR1 is SGHTA and CDR2 is FQGNSA. The CDR3 contains 15 residues. The CDR3 loop is CASSVPGQGGHEQYF.

The chain has TRBV12-5 and TRBJ2-3. This CDR3 has 12 amino acids. Per the germline V gene, CDR1 is LGHNT and CDR2 is FRNRAP. Here the CDR3 reads CASGLFGDTQYF.

The rearrangement links TRBV7-3 to TRBJ2-1; as DNA is missing, the TRBD2 call by TCRdb cannot be tested. This CDR3 is built from 15 residues. Germline-derived CDR1 and CDR2 are SGHTA and FQGTGA. The CDR3 is CASSATSGSSGEQFF.

CDR3 sequence reads: CASSKDRAWSGELFF. The rearrangement uses TRBV6-1 and TRBJ2-2; TCRdb returns TRBD2, unconfirmable since there is no DNA. The V gene's germline CDR1 is MNHNS and CDR2 SASEGT. The CDR3 has 15 amino acids.

The genes are TRBV3-1 and TRBJ2-1. This CDR3 has 11 residues. Germline CDR1 and CDR2: LGHDT and YNNKEL (reference sequence). The CDR3 spells CASTPYNEQFF.

V gene TRBV27 combines with J gene TRBJ2-7; TCRdb lists TRBD1, though no DNA is available to test this call. This CDR3 region has 11 residues. The V gene's germline CDR1 is MNHEY and CDR2 SMNVEV (reference sequence). The CDR3 sequence is CASGTGREQYF.

The chain recombines TRBV10-2 with TRBJ2-3. The CDR3 runs to 11 residues. Germline V CDR1 and CDR2: WSHSY, SAAADI. The CDR3 here is CASSDTDTQYF.

The chain uses TRBV30 and TRBJ2-3. This CDR3 comprises 13 residues. The V gene's germline CDR1 is GTSNPN and CDR2 SVGIG (reference sequence). The CDR3 region is CAWRPDSTDTQYF.

This chain links TRBV4-3 with TRBJ1-6. The CDR3 sequence is 13 residues long. CDR1 and CDR2 (germline): LGHNA, YSLEER. This chain's CDR3 is CASSQTPNSPLHF.

This sequence joins TRBV18 and TRBJ2-6; TCRdb's D call, TRBD2, is unchecked because there is no DNA. The CDR3 is 13 residues long. CDR1 and CDR2 from the germline V gene are KGHSH and LQKENI. The CDR3 reads CASSPRGFNVLTF.

The V and J genes are TRBV7-2 and TRBJ1-2; TCRdb's D call of TRBD1 is untestable without DNA. Looked up from germline, CDR1 is SGHTA and CDR2 is FQGNSA. The CDR3 runs 14 residues. CDR3 sequence reads: CASSPRDNPNGYTF. Together with reference TRBV7-2 and TRBJ1-2, the CDR3 gives the full variable domain: GAGVSQSPSNKVTEKGKDVELRCDPISGHTALYWYRQSLGQGLEFLIYFQGNSAPDKSGLPSDRFSAERTGGSVSTLTIQRTQQEDSAVYLCASSPRDNPNGYTFGSGTRLTVV.

This chain links TRBV10-3 with TRBJ1-1; TCRdb indicates TRBD1, and absent DNA this call remains unverified. CDR3 length: 15 residues. Germline lookup yields CDR1 ENHRY and CDR2 SYGVKD. This CDR3 reads CATRDRGLVGTEAFF.

The CDR3 spells CATRRGLAGSDTQYF. This sequence joins TRBV15 and TRBJ2-3; the TCRdb call, TRBD2, lacks DNA for checking. Germline V gene lookup returns CDR1 LNHNV and CDR2 YYDKDF (reference sequence). The CDR3 length is 15 residues. Together with reference TRBV15 and TRBJ2-3, the CDR3 gives the full variable domain: DAMVIQNPRYQVTQFGKPVTLSCSQTLNHNVMYWYQQKSSQAPKLLFHYYDKDFNNEADTPDNFQSRRPNTSFCFLDIRSPGLGDTAMYLCATRRGLAGSDTQYFGPGTRLTVL.

The rearrangement links TRBV14 to TRBJ2-1; lacking DNA, the TRBD2 call made by TCRdb goes unchecked. The CDR3 loop spans 16 amino acids. Germline CDR1 reads SGHDN; CDR2 reads FVKESK. This CDR3 reads CASSLMRAGGRNEQFF.